This T cell receptor (beta chain) is drawn from a study of beta chain features in type 1 diabetes. Overall study context: The patient and healthy donor groups were comparable for age, gender and cell yields.

What was sequenced were expressed TCRB transcripts, since all of the isolated RNA had been reverse transcribed. About 3.5 million reads per sample on average were obtained from naive, central memory and regulatory T cell samples. Data came from immunoSEQ multiplex PCR; TCRdb stores just in-frame clones and leaves some out. The sample includes about 150,000 clones, 8% to 13% seen only once; the top ten take approximately 1.3%. In total, each donor contributed a single heparinised blood draw that averaged approximately 120 mL. The sequenced material came from naive CD4+ T cells from blood. The clonotype was recovered from a man between 18 and 29 years old in good health.

This CDR3 is CASSSTGGSGNTIYF. CDR3 nucleotide sequence: TGTGCCAGCAGTTCGACAGGGGGCTCTGGAAACACCATATATTTT. The chain carries TRBV27 and TRBJ1-3, with 9 bases fitting TRBD1. The germline CDR1 and CDR2 sequences are MNHEY and SMNVEV (reference sequence). The CDR3 loop spans 15 amino acids. Trimming took 4 bases from V and 0 from J; bases not matched to a gene: 1.